This T cell receptor (beta chain) was identified during a study of graft-versus-host responses after intestinal transplantation. Turning to the study itself: Recipients were given multivisceral, liver-intestinal, or isolated intestinal transplants. Each recipient received anti-thymocyte globulin induction, then tacrolimus and steroids for 2 to 3 years. Study-level points and caveats: The study found high graft-versus-host to host-versus-graft clonal ratios in allografts of patients with graft-donor T cell macrochimerism. The authors found GvH clones in recipient marrow, some appearing first in ileum or blood.

To note about this clone: The antigen remains undetermined.

Germline V CDR1 and CDR2: MDHEN, SYDVKM. V gave up 5 bases and J gave up 1 base, with 18 bases separating them. This CDR3 is 17 amino acids long. Produced via immunoSEQ multiplex PCR; TCRdb's table is partial and in-frame only. This sample carries around 100,000 clones, 85% to 95% of them seen once, and the ten largest clones take under 1.5%. The sequences come from unstimulated CD8+ T cells sorted from spleen or lymph node cells, collected before transplant. The receptor was isolated from a human donor who was the organ donor for an intestinal transplant. The genes are TRBV28 and TRBJ1-3; perhaps TRBD1 as D (6 bases). The CDR3: CASSPPQGRGSGNTIYF. The DNA for the CDR3 is TGTGCCAGCAGTCCTCCACAGGGTCGGGGGTCTGGAAACACCATATATTTT.